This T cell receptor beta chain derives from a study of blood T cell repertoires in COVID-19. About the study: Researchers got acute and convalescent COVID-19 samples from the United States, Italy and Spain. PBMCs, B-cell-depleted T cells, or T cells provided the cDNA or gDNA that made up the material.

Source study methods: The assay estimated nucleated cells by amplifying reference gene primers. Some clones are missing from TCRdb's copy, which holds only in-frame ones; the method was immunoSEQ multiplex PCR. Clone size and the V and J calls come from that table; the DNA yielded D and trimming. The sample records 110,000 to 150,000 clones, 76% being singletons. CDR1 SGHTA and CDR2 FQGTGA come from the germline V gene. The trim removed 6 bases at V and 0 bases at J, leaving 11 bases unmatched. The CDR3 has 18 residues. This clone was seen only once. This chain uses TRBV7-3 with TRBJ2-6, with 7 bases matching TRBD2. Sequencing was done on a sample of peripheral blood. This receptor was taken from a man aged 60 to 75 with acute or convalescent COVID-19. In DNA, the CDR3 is TGTGCCAGCAGTTCGATGGGCGGGAGCCCCTCTGGGGCCAACGTCCTGACTTTC. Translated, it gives CASSSMGGSPSGANVLTF.